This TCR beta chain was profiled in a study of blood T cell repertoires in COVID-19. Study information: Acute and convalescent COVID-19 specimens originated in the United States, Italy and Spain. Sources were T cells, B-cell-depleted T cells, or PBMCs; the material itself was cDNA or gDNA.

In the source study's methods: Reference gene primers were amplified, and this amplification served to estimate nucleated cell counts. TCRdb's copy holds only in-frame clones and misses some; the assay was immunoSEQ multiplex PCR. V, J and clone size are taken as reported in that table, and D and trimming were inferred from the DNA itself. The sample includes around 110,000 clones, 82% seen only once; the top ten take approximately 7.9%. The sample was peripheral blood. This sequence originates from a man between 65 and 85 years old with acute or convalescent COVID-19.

This chain's CDR3 is CSVDGLAGVADSDTQYF. The CDR3, as DNA: TGCAGCGTTGACGGACTAGCGGGGGTAGCCGATTCAGATACGCAGTATTTT. The chain recombines TRBV29-1 with TRBJ2-3, with 13 bases matching TRBD2. The CDR3 has 17 amino acids. The V and J ends lost 3 bases and 4 bases, in that order; junction bases with no gene match: 10. Per the germline V gene, CDR1 is SQVTM and CDR2 is ANQGSEA.